The T cell receptor (beta chain) described here comes from a study of shared clonotypes between healthy human individuals. This CDR3 spans 16 amino acids. CDR1 MGHRA and CDR2 YSYEKL come from the germline V gene. V dropped 3 bases and J dropped 6; count of bases not matched to a gene: 7. This clone was seen once. Its antigen is as yet unknown. Findings and limits, study-wide: A reduction in generation probabilities was seen for non-shared clonotypes relative to those shared by all four donors.

Measured with immunoSEQ multiplex PCR; TCRdb has only the in-frame clones, and not every one. The table shows around 990,000 clones, with 60% to 85% occurring only once. The V call is TRBV4-1, the J call TRBJ2-5; 13 nucleotides line up with TRBD2. Sequencing was carried out using memory CD4+ T cells from PBMCs. Specified subset: CD45RA-negative fraction. The source of this sequence is a man aged 18 to 30 in good health. Some clones in this sample may be carry-over from other donors' samples. CDR3 nucleotide sequence: TGCGCCAGCAGCCAGATGGGACTAGCGGGACCCAAGACCCAGTACTTC. This codes for CASSQMGLAGPKTQYF.